Detailed here is one T cell receptor beta chain. Clones were read by immunoSEQ multiplex PCR, and TCRdb kept only the in-frame ones, dropping some. The data contain some 790,000 clones, 55% to 75% of them singletons. This specimen comes from a study of shared clonotypes between healthy human individuals. Trimming took off 4 bases at V and 6 bases at J, with 12 bases between the two ends. The germline gives CDR1 SGHDN, CDR2 FVKESK. The CDR3 is made up of 14 amino acids. V usage is TRBV14 and J usage is TRBJ1-4; TRBD1 might be the D (6 bases). What was sequenced was memory CD4+ T cells sorted from blood. Sample subset: CD45RA-negative fraction. The receptor was derived from a woman younger than 45 in good health. The CDR3 bases are TGTGCCAGCAGCCCTCGACAGGCGGATGAAAAACTGTTTTTT. Translated, it gives CASSPRQADEKLFF.